A selection of T cell receptor gamma chains follows, all from one sample in a study of Vδ1+ human thymocytes. TCRdb reanalyzed the multiplex PCR reads using CATT. The table shows over 25,000 gamma-chain clones, with 20% occurring only once. The sequencing input was Vdelta1+ gamma-delta thymocytes from the thymus. The receptors derive from a boy under two years old who had congenital heart surgery. The CDR3 runs from the conserved cysteine through the conserved F or W. Expanded clones get a size class; other rows say once, few or many, or leave the size out.

abundance,j_gene,v_gene,CDR3nt,CDR3aa
few,TRGJ1/TRGJ2,TRGV4,TGTGCCACCTGGGATGGGCCTGGATGTAAGAAACTCTTT,CATWDGPGCKKLF
-,TRGJ1/TRGJ2,TRGV4,TGTGCCACCTGGGACGGGCCGGAAAATTATAAGAAACTCTTT,CATWDGPENYKKLF
-,TRGJ1/TRGJ2,TRGV9,TGTGCCTTGTGGGAGGTTTGGCCCCTTATTTATAAGAAACTCTTT,CALWEVWPLIYKKLF
once,TRGJ1/TRGJ2,TRGV2,TGTGCCACCTGGGACAGGCGACTGAAGGATTATAAGAAACTCTTT,CATWDRRLKDYKKLF
-,TRGJ1/TRGJ2,TRGV5,TGTGCCACCTGGGACAGGCTCCATTACGGGGTTAAGAAACTCTTT,CATWDRLHYGVKKLF
-,TRGJ1/TRGJ2,TRGV5,TGTGCCACCTGGGACAGGCCGGCTTTTTATTATAAGAAACTCTTT,CATWDRPAFYYKKLF
medium-sized,TRGJ1/TRGJ2,TRGV9,TGTGCCTTGTGGGAGGTGCACGGTTATAAGAAACTCTTT,CALWEVHGYKKLF
few,TRGJ1/TRGJ2,TRGV5,TGTGCCACCTGGGACAGTACTTATTATAAGAAACTCTTT,CATWDSTYYKKLF
-,TRGJ1/TRGJ2,TRGV9,TGTGCCTTGTGGGAGGGCCGCTATTATTATAAGAAACTCTTT,CALWEGRYYYKKLF
-,TRGJP1,TRGV2,TGTGCCACCTGGGACGGGCCGAGTACCACTGGTTGGTTCAAGATATTT,CATWDGPSTTGWFKIF
once,TRGJ1/TRGJ2,TRGV9,TGTGCCTTGTGGGAGGTGATTAACCCGTATAAGAAACTCTTT,CALWEVINPYKKLF
-,TRGJP2,TRGV5,TGTGCCACCTGGGCCCATTATAGTAGTGATTGGATCAAGACGTTT,CATWAHYSSDWIKTF
few,TRGJ1/TRGJ2,TRGV9,TGTGCCTTGTGGGAGGGGGTTTATTATAAGAAACTCTTT,CALWEGVYYKKLF
few,TRGJ1/TRGJ2,TRGV9,TGTGCCTTGTGGGAGTTCGCCCATAAGAAACTCTTT,CALWEFAHKKLF
few,TRGJ1/TRGJ2,TRGV9,TGTGCCTTGTGGGAGGTGCAAGTTTATAAGAAACTCTTT,CALWEVQVYKKLF
few,TRGJ1/TRGJ2,TRGV5,TGTGCCACCTGGGGAATTCGCAACCTGTCAAAGAAACTCTTT,CATWGIRNLSKKLF
-,TRGJ1/TRGJ2,TRGV2,TGTGCCACCTGGGACGGGAGAAGGAAACTCTTT,CATWDGRRKLF
few,TRGJP2,TRGV9,TGTGCCTTGTGGGTGAAGAGTAGTGATTGGATCAAGACGTTT,CALWVKSSDWIKTF
-,TRGJP1,TRGV9,TGTGCCTTGCACGCCTATCGTGCCACTGGTTGGTTCAAGATATTT,CALHAYRATGWFKIF
few,TRGJP2,TRGV8,TGTGCCACCTGGGATAGCCAGGGAAGTGATTGGATCAAGACGTTT,CATWDSQGSDWIKTF
few,TRGJ1/TRGJ2,TRGV9,TGTGCCTTGTGGGAGCTTATAGATAAGAAACTCTTT,CALWELIDKKLF
-,TRGJ1/TRGJ2,TRGV2,TGTGCCACCTGGGACGGGCCTCCCAAAAGGGTGTATTATAAGAAACTCTTT,CATWDGPPKRVYYKKLF
few,TRGJ1/TRGJ2,TRGV3,TGTGCCTCCTGGGACACCCACGGTGAAGATAAGAAACTCTTT,CASWDTHGEDKKLF
few,TRGJ1/TRGJ2,TRGV5,TGTGCCACCTGGGACAGGCACCCTTGGAATTATAAGAAACTCTTT,CATWDRHPWNYKKLF
-,TRGJ1/TRGJ2,TRGV9,TGTGCCTTGTGGGAGGGCAATAAGAAACTCTTT,CALWEGNKKLF
few,TRGJ1/TRGJ2,TRGV4,TGTGCCACCTGGGATGGGCCTGGTTATTATAAGAAACTCTTT,CATWDGPGYYKKLF
few,TRGJ1/TRGJ2,TRGV4,TGTGCCACCTGGGATGATCTGAATTATTATAAGAAACTCTTT,CATWDDLNYYKKLF
-,TRGJ1/TRGJ2,TRGV5,TGTGCCACCTGGGACTCGTATTATAAGAAACTCTTT,CATWDSYYKKLF
few,TRGJ1/TRGJ2,TRGV4,TGTGCCACCTGGGATGAGAAATATTATAAGAAACTCTTT,CATWDEKYYKKLF
-,TRGJ1/TRGJ2,TRGV5,TGTGCCACCTGGGACAGGTACTCTTATTATAAGAAACTCTTT,CATWDRYSYYKKLF
-,TRGJ1/TRGJ2,TRGV4,TGTGCCACCTGGGATGGGATCGGTTATAAGAAACTCTTT,CATWDGIGYKKLF
medium-sized,TRGJP,TRGV9,TGTGCCTTGTGGGAGGTGCAGGAGTTGGGCAAAAAAATCAAGGTATTT,CALWEVQELGKKIKVF
few,TRGJ1/TRGJ2,TRGV3,TGTGCCACCTGGGACAGGCCCGGAAAGAAACTCTTT,CATWDRPGKKLF
few,TRGJP1,TRGV8,TGTGCCACCTGGGACCCGTCTACCACTGGTTGGTTCAAGATATTT,CATWDPSTTGWFKIF
few,TRGJ1/TRGJ2,TRGV5,TGTGCCACCTGGGCCAATAATAAGAAACTCTTT,CATWANNKKLF
few,TRGJ1/TRGJ2,TRGV9,TGTGCCTTGTGGGAGGTGCGGATTTATAAGAAACTCTTT,CALWEVRIYKKLF
few,TRGJ1/TRGJ2,TRGV3,TGTGCCACCTGGGACAGGCCGCCAAATTATTATAAGAAACTCTTT,CATWDRPPNYYKKLF
-,TRGJP,TRGV5,TGTGCCACCTGGGACAGGCTCCTCTCCGAGTTGGGCAAAAAAATCAAGGTATTT,CATWDRLLSELGKKIKVF
few,TRGJP1,TRGV9,TGTGCCTTGTGGGAGGACCACACTGGTTGGTTCAAGATATTT,CALWEDHTGWFKIF
medium-sized,TRGJ1/TRGJ2,TRGV9,TGTGCCTTGTGGGAGGTCCCCAGCGGTACGAAGAAACTCTTT,CALWEVPSGTKKLF
-,TRGJ1/TRGJ2,TRGV3,TGTGCCACCTGGGATATAATCCCCCTCGGTAAGAAACTCTTT,CATWDIIPLGKKLF
-,TRGJ1/TRGJ2,TRGV5,TGTGCCACCTGGGACAGTAATGGCCATTATTATAAGAAACTCTTT,CATWDSNGHYYKKLF
-,TRGJ1/TRGJ2,TRGV3,TGTGCCACCTGGGACAGGCGATGTTATTATAAGAAACTCTTT,CATWDRRCYYKKLF
few,TRGJ1/TRGJ2,TRGV3,TGTGCCACCTGGGACAGCCTCTATTATTATAAGAAACTCTTT,CATWDSLYYYKKLF
-,TRGJ1/TRGJ2,TRGV8,TGTGCCACCTGGGATGGGTTACGCGGTTATAAGAAACTCTTT,CATWDGLRGYKKLF
few,TRGJ1/TRGJ2,TRGV4,TGTGCCACCTGGGATGGTTGGGGGGCAGTAAGGTATAAGAAACTCTTT,CATWDGWGAVRYKKLF
-,TRGJ1/TRGJ2,TRGV3,TGTGCCACCTGGGACAGGTACGTTAAGAAACTCTTT,CATWDRYVKKLF
-,TRGJP2,TRGV5,TGTGCCACCTGGGACAGGAACAGTAGTGATTGGATCAAGACGTTT,CATWDRNSSDWIKTF
-,TRGJ1/TRGJ2,TRGV3,TGTGCCACCTGGGACAGGCCGGGGCAGAATTATTATAAGAAACTCTTT,CATWDRPGQNYYKKLF
medium-sized,TRGJ1/TRGJ2,TRGV9,TGTGCCTTGTGGGAGGTGTTGAATTATTATAAGAAACTCTTT,CALWEVLNYYKKLF
-,TRGJ1/TRGJ2,TRGV3,TGTGCCACCTGGGACAGGCCCAGTATTGATCATAAGAAACTCTTT,CATWDRPSIDHKKLF
-,TRGJ1/TRGJ2,TRGV4,TGTGCCACCTGGGATGTATTACGCGATAAGAAACTCTTT,CATWDVLRDKKLF